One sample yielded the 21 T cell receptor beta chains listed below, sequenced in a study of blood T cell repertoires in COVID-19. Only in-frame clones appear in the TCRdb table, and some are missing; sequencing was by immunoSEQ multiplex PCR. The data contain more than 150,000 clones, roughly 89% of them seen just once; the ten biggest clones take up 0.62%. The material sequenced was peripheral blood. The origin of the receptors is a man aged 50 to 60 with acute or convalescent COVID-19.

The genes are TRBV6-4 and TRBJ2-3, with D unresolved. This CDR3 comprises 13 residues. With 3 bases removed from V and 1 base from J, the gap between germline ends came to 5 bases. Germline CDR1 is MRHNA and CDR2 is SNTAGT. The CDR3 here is CASSEGRTDTQYF. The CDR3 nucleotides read TGTGCCAGCAGTGAGGGCCGCACAGATACGCAGTATTTT.

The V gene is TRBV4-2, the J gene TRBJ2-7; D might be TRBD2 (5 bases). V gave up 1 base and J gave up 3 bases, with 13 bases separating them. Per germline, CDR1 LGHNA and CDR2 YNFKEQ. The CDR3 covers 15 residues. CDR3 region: CASSQVYSGSYEQYF. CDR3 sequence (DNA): TGTGCCAGCAGCCAAGTATACAGCGGTAGCTACGAGCAGTACTTC.

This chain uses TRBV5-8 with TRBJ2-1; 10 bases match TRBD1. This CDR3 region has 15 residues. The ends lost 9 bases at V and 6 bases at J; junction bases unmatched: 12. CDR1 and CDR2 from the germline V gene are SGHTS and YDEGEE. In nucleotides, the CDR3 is TGTGCCAACCTGCAAACCCGGGACAGGGGCAATGAGCAGTTCTTC. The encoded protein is CANLQTRDRGNEQFF.

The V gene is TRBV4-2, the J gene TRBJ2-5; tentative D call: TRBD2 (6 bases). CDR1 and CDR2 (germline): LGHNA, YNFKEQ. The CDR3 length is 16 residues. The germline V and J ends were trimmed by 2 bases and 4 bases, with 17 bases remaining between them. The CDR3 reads CASSQRRGGIGETQYF. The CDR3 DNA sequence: TGTGCCAGCAGCCAAAGGCGGGGCGGGATTGGAGAGACCCAGTACTTC.

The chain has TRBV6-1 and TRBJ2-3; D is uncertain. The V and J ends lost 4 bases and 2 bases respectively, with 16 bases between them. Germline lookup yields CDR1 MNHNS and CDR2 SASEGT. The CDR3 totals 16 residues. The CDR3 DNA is TGTGCCAGCAGTGCTTCTGGGCTCCTTATCACAGATACGCAGTATTTT. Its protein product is CASSASGLLITDTQYF.

The CDR3: CATRGGQPVSGANVLTF. CDR3 nucleotides: TGTGCCACGAGAGGGGGACAGCCAGTCTCTGGGGCCAACGTCCTGACTTTC. The V call is TRBV27, the J call TRBJ2-6; TRBD1 matches 7 bases. V shed 10 bases, J shed 0 bases, and the junction held 12 bases outside the gene matches. Germline CDR1 MNHEY, CDR2 SMNVEV (reference sequence). This CDR3 has 17 residues.

Here the CDR3 DNA reads TGTGCCAGTAGTATAGACAGTAATAATTCACCCCTCCACTTT. Its protein is CASSIDSNNSPLHF. The V gene is TRBV19, the J gene TRBJ1-6; D unresolved. CDR3 length: 14 residues. With 0 bases removed from V and 5 bases from J, the gap between germline ends came to 5 bases. The germline V gene encodes CDR1 LNHDA and CDR2 SQIVND (reference sequence).

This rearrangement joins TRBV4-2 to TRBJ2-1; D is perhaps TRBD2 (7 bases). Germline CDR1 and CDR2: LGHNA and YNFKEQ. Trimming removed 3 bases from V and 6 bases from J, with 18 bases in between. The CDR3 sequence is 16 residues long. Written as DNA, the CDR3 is TGTGCCAGCAGCCATGCTTTGGGGGGGCCGGTCAATGAGCAGTTCTTC. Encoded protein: CASSHALGGPVNEQFF.

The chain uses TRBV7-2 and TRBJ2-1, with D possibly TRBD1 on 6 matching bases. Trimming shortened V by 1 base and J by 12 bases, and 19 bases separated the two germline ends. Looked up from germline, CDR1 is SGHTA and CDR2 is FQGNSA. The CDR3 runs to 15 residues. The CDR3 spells CASSLGTHAGVRQFF. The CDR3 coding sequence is TGTGCCAGCAGCTTAGGAACCCACGCAGGGGTAAGGCAGTTCTTC.

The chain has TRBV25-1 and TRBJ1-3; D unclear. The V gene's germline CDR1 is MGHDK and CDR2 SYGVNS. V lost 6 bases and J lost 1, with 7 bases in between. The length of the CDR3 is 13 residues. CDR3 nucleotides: TGTGCCAGCAGGTCTAATTCTGGAAACACCATATATTTT. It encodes CASRSNSGNTIYF.

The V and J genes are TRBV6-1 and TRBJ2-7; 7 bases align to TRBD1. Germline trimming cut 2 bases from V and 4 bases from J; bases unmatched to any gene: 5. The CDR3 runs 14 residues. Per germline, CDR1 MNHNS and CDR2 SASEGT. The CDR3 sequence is CASSETGTVYEQYF. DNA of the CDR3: TGTGCCAGCAGTGAAACCGGGACAGTGTACGAGCAGTACTTC.

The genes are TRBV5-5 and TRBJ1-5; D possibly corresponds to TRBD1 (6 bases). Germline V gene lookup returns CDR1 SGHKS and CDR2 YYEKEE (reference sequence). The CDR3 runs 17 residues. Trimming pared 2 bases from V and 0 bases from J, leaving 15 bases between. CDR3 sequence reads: CASSLQDSSFSNQPQHF. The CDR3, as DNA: TGTGCCAGCAGCTTACAGGACAGCTCCTTTAGCAATCAGCCCCAGCATTTT.

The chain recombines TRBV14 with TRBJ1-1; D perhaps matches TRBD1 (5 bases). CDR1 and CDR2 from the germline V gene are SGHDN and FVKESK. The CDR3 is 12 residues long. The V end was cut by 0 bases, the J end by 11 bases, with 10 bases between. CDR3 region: CASSQERTRAFF. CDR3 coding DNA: TGTGCCAGCAGCCAAGAACGGACACGGGCTTTCTTT.

CDR3 residues: CASRTDRGHEQYF. CDR3 DNA: TGTGCCAGCAGGACGGACAGGGGTCACGAGCAGTACTTC. This chain links TRBV28 with TRBJ2-7; 9 nucleotides align to TRBD1. CDR1 is MDHEN, CDR2 SYDVKM, per germline. Trimming cost V 6 bases and J 5 bases; bases outside gene matches: 5. This CDR3 contains 13 residues.

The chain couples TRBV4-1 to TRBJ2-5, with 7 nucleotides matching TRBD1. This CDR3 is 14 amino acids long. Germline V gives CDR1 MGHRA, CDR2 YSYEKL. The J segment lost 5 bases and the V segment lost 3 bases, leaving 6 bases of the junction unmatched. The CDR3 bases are TGCGCCAGCAGCCACCAACAGGGGCTGGAGACCCAGTACTTC. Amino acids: CASSHQQGLETQYF.

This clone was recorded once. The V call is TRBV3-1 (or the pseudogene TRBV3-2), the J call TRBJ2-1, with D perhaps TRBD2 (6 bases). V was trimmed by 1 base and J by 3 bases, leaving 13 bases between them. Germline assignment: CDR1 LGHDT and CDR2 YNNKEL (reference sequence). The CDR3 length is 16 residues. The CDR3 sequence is CASSQATGGGYNEQFF. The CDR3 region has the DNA TGTGCCAGCAGCCAAGCAACCGGGGGAGGCTACAATGAGCAGTTCTTC.

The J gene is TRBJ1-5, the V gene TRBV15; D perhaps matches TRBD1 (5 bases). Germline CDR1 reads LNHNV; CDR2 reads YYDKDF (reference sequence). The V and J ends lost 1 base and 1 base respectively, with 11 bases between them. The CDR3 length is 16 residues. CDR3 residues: CATSRGGGASNQPQHF. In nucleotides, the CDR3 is TGTGCCACCAGCAGAGGGGGGGGAGCGAGCAATCAGCCCCAGCATTTT.

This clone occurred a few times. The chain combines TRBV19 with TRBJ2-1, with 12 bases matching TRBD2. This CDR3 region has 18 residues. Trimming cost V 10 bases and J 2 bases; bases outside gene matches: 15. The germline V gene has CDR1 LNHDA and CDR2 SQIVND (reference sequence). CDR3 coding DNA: TGTGCCACCACACAAACAACGACTAGCGGGAGTGCCTACAATGAGCAGTTCTTC. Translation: CATTQTTTSGSAYNEQFF.

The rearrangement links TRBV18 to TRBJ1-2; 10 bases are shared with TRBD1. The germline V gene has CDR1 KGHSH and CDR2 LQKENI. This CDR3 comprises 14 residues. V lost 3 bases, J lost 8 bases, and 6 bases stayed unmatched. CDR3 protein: CASSPTTGGGGYTF. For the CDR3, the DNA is TGTGCCAGCTCACCTACGACAGGGGGCGGGGGCTACACCTTC. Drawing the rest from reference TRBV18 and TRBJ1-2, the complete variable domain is NAGVMQNPRHLVRRRGQEARLRCSPMKGHSHVYWYRQLPEEGLKFMVYLQKENIIDESGMPKERFSAEFPKEGPSILRIQQVVRGDSAAYFCASSPTTGGGGYTFGSGTRLTVV.

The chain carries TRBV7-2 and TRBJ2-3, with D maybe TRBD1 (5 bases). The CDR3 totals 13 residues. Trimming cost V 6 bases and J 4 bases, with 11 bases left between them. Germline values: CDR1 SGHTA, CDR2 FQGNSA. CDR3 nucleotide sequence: TGTGCCAGCAGTTCCCAGACAGCAGATACGCAGTATTTT. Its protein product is CASSSQTADTQYF. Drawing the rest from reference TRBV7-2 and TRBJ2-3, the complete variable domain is GAGVSQSPSNKVTEKGKDVELRCDPISGHTALYWYRQSLGQGLEFLIYFQGNSAPDKSGLPSDRFSAERTGGSVSTLTIQRTQQEDSAVYLCASSSQTADTQYFGPGTRLTVL.

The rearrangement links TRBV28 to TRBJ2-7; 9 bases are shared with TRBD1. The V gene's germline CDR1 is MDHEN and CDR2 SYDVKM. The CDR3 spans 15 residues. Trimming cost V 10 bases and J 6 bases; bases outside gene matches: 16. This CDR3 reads CATGGIRDRVSEQYV. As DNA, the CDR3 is TGTGCCACCGGAGGGATCCGGGACAGGGTCTCCGAGCAGTACGTC.